This is a list of T cell receptor beta chains from one sample in a study of blood T cell repertoires in COVID-19. Measured with immunoSEQ multiplex PCR; TCRdb has only the in-frame clones, and not every one. The sample includes 25,000 to 35,000 clones, 90% of them seen just once. Sequencing used peripheral blood. The receptors shown here come from a human donor in a cohort sampled during active COVID-19. Each CDR3 is given with its conserved first and last residue. The D gene is left open where the match is weak. The listing skips clone size in some rows; elsewhere it reads once, few, many or a size class.

j_call: TRBJ2-7
d_call: TRBD1
clone_size: .
v_call: TRBV5-1
cdr3_nt: TGCGCCAGCAGCTCACTACAGGGGGCCCAATACGAGCAGTACTTC
cdr3_aa: CASSSLQGAQYEQYF

j_call: TRBJ2-7
d_call: .
clone_size: .
v_call: TRBV27
cdr3_nt: TGTGCCAGCACCCTTGGAGGGAGGTCGGACGAGCAGTACTTC
cdr3_aa: CASTLGGRSDEQYF

j_call: TRBJ2-2
d_call: .
clone_size: .
v_call: TRBV5-1
cdr3_nt: TGCGCCAGCAGCTTGAACCCACAGAACACCGGGGAGCTGTTTTTT
cdr3_aa: CASSLNPQNTGELFF

j_call: TRBJ2-7
d_call: TRBD1
clone_size: .
v_call: TRBV30
cdr3_nt: TGTGCCTGGCGGCGGACAGGGGGCCTCTCCTACGAGCAGTACTTC
cdr3_aa: CAWRRTGGLSYEQYF

j_call: TRBJ2-2
d_call: .
clone_size: .
v_call: TRBV11-2
cdr3_nt: TGTGCCAGCAGCCGACAACAGGGACCGAACACCGGGGAGCTGTTTTTT
cdr3_aa: CASSRQQGPNTGELFF

j_call: TRBJ1-1
d_call: TRBD1
clone_size: .
v_call: TRBV3-1/TRBV3-2
cdr3_nt: TGTGCCAGCAGCGAAAACCCGGGACAGATAAACACTGAAGCTTTCTTT
cdr3_aa: CASSENPGQINTEAFF

j_call: TRBJ1-3
d_call: .
clone_size: .
v_call: TRBV5-5
cdr3_nt: TGTGCCAGCAGCCATGGAAACACCATATATTTT
cdr3_aa: CASSHGNTIYF

j_call: TRBJ1-6
d_call: TRBD1
clone_size: .
v_call: TRBV9
cdr3_nt: TGTGCCAGCAGCGTAGGCGAGACAGGGGCCTATAATTCACCCCTCCACTTT
cdr3_aa: CASSVGETGAYNSPLHF

j_call: TRBJ2-2
d_call: TRBD1
clone_size: few
v_call: TRBV18
cdr3_nt: TGTGCCAGCTCACCACGGGGGACAGGGCACACCGGGGAGCTGTTTTTT
cdr3_aa: CASSPRGTGHTGELFF

j_call: TRBJ2-1
d_call: TRBD2
clone_size: once
v_call: TRBV4-1
cdr3_nt: TGCGCCAGCAGCCAAGGCCTCGGGACTAGCGGGAGAAATGAGCAGTTCTTC
cdr3_aa: CASSQGLGTSGRNEQFF

j_call: TRBJ2-6
d_call: .
clone_size: .
v_call: TRBV10-3
cdr3_nt: TGTGCCATCAGGACTGACTCTGGGGCCAACGTCCTGACTTTC
cdr3_aa: CAIRTDSGANVLTF